This paragraph covers one T cell receptor (beta chain) sequence. No antigen is known for it. The entry originates in a study of cytomegalovirus exposure and HLA in healthy donors. Notes on the study in general: In a later analysis, common viral pathogens appeared linked to several of the most significant clusters. Rarity characterized most TCR sequences, yet some public TCRs appeared in many donors. Near-uniform donor sequencing depth was presumed by presence/absence analyses.

The PCR employed 60 Vbeta primers together with 13 Jbeta primers. Original processing notes: A later analysis tallied some 80 million unique TCR beta chains, around 9.9 million of them shared. Libraries were prepared by immunoSEQ multiplex PCR; TCRdb keeps only in-frame clonotypes and omits some of them. V and J calls plus clone size are reproduced from that table; the DNA served to infer D and trimming. The sample shows under 300,000 clones, about 80% of them seen only once. The V gene's germline CDR1 is SGHRS and CDR2 YFSETQ. V lost 5 bases, J lost 3 bases, and 15 bases lay in between. CDR3 length: 14 amino acids.

The sequencing input was PBMCs. This clonotype was sampled from a woman in her sixties or seventies in good health and CMV-seropositive. This sequence joins TRBV5-1 and TRBJ2-7; TRBD1 might be the D (6 bases). CDR3 nucleotides: TGCGCCAGCAGTTCTGCTCAACAGGGCTACGAGCAGTACTTC. It is translated as CASSSAQQGYEQYF.